One sample yielded the 25 T cell receptor beta chains listed below, sequenced in a study of blood T cell repertoires in COVID-19. Clones were sequenced by immunoSEQ multiplex PCR, and TCRdb holds only the in-frame ones, with some missing. Of 200,000 to 250,000 clones listed, over 75% were seen once; the top ten hold approximately 6.1%. The sequencing sample was made of peripheral blood. The receptors here all came from a man older than 75 with acute or convalescent COVID-19.

The chain employs TRBV9 and TRBJ2-3; TRBD2 aligns across 13 bases. The V and J ends lost 4 bases and 3 bases, in that order; junction bases with no gene match: 11. The CDR3 is made up of 18 amino acids. The germline V gene has CDR1 SGDLS and CDR2 YYNGEE. The CDR3 DNA sequence: TGTGCCAGCAGCCCCCGGACTAGCGGGAGTTTGGGGACAGATACGCAGTATTTT. Encoded protein: CASSPRTSGSLGTDTQYF.

V is TRBV28 and J is TRBJ1-5; D not certain. The CDR3 spans 15 residues. Trimming removed 6 bases at V and 7 bases at J, with 19 bases between. Germline CDR1 is MDHEN and CDR2 is SYDVKM. The CDR3 loop is CASSPTVPTEQPQHF. The CDR3 DNA sequence: TGTGCCAGCAGCCCAACCGTCCCTACTGAGCAGCCCCAGCATTTT.

Here the CDR3 reads CASSPGLAGVSQYF. CDR3 in DNA: TGTGCCAGCAGTCCCGGACTAGCGGGAGTTTCCCAGTACTTC. The chain joins TRBV28 to TRBJ2-5, with 13 nucleotides matching TRBD2. The germline V gene has CDR1 MDHEN and CDR2 SYDVKM. CDR3 length equals 14 residues. Losses at the gene ends were 5 bases for V and 9 bases for J; bases not matched to a gene: 6.

The V gene is TRBV5-6, the J gene TRBJ2-3; 7 bases map to TRBD2. The CDR3 is 15 amino acids. V gave up 2 bases and J gave up 3 bases; unmatched junction bases: 6. CDR1 and CDR2 (germline): SGHDT, YYEEEE. The CDR3 bases are TGTGCCAGCAGCTTCCGAGCGGGACGTACAGATACGCAGTATTTT. Its protein product is CASSFRAGRTDTQYF.

The chain is built from TRBV28 and TRBJ1-5; no clear D. Trimming stripped 6 bases from V and 6 bases from J, with 18 bases between. Germline V lookup: CDR1 MDHEN, CDR2 SYDVKM. The CDR3 contains 15 residues. The CDR3 loop reads CASSPPREVGQPQHF. The CDR3, as DNA: TGTGCCAGCAGCCCACCTCGGGAGGTGGGTCAGCCCCAGCATTTT. The variable domain in full, completed from reference TRBV28 and TRBJ1-5, reads DVKVTQSSRYLVKRTGEKVFLECVQDMDHENMFWYRQDPGLGLRLIYFSYDVKMKEKGDIPEGYSVSREKKERFSLILESASTNQTSMYLCASSPPREVGQPQHFGDGTRLSIL.

The CDR3 reads CASSLGTSSGKSTDTQYF. Here the CDR3 DNA reads TGTGCCAGCTCACTTGGGACGAGTAGCGGGAAGAGCACAGATACGCAGTATTTT. The chain is built from TRBV18 and TRBJ2-3; 8 nucleotides agree with TRBD2. The CDR3 spans 18 residues. Germline lookup yields CDR1 KGHSH and CDR2 LQKENI. The V segment lost 4 bases and the J segment 0 bases; nucleotides outside the gene matches: 12.

The chain employs TRBV7-9 and TRBJ2-5; D may be TRBD1 (7 bases). Trimming pared 3 bases from V and 4 bases from J, leaving 12 bases between. This CDR3 has 14 amino acids. From germline, CDR1 is SEHNR and CDR2 FQNEAQ (reference sequence). The CDR3 coding sequence is TGTGCCAGCAGCTTTGCAGGGGGAGGAGAGACCCAGTACTTC. It codes for CASSFAGGGETQYF.

This clone turned up a few times. The chain combines TRBV11-2 with TRBJ2-7; the D is unclear. Germline lookup yields CDR1 SGHAT and CDR2 FQNNGV. The CDR3 extends over 12 amino acids. V dropped 3 bases and J dropped 4 bases, with 7 bases sitting between them. The CDR3 nucleotides read TGTGCCAGCAGCTTCACGAGGTACGAGCAGTACGTC. It translates to CASSFTRYEQYV.

This sequence joins TRBV28 and TRBJ1-2; no reliable D call. CDR3 length equals 13 residues. Germline V gene lookup returns CDR1 MDHEN and CDR2 SYDVKM. V lost 8 bases, J lost 1 base, and 11 bases lay in between. Here the CDR3 reads CASRRQINYGYTF. CDR3 bases: TGTGCCAGCCGCAGACAAATTAACTATGGCTACACCTTC.

This clone came up once. This chain joins TRBV7-2 and TRBJ2-1; D possibly corresponds to TRBD2 (6 bases). Germline V gene sequence: CDR1 SGHTA, CDR2 FQGNSA. The CDR3 has 15 amino acids. Trimming pared 1 base from V and 8 bases from J, leaving 15 bases between. The CDR3 DNA is TGTGCCAGCAGCTTAGTGTGGGCTAGCGTGGATGAGCAGTTCTTC. Protein: CASSLVWASVDEQFF.

This clone was recorded once. This sequence joins TRBV25-1 and TRBJ2-3; TRBD1 matches 8 bases. CDR1 MGHDK and CDR2 SYGVNS come from the germline V gene. CDR3 length equals 13 residues. J was trimmed by 5 bases and V by 8 bases; bases with no gene match: 6. The CDR3 protein is CASQTGAIDTQYF. As DNA, the CDR3 is TGTGCCAGCCAGACAGGGGCGATAGATACGCAGTATTTT.

The V call is TRBV4-3, the J call TRBJ2-1; D remains ambiguous. This CDR3 has 13 amino acids. V was cut by 2 bases and J by 8 bases, with 10 bases left in between. The germline CDR1 and CDR2 sequences are LGHNA and YSLEER. This CDR3 reads CASSQQTRDEQFF. CDR3 coding DNA: TGCGCCAGCAGCCAACAAACACGGGATGAGCAGTTCTTC.

The chain couples TRBV6-4 to TRBJ2-2; a possible D gene is TRBD2 (6 bases). There are 14 residues in the CDR3. Trimming left V 8 bases short and J 2 bases short, with 12 bases between. Germline V CDR1 and CDR2: MRHNA, SNTAGT. This CDR3 reads CASSSSANTGELFF. The CDR3 bases are TGTGCCAGCTCATCTAGCGCTAACACCGGGGAGCTGTTTTTT.

The chain links TRBV5-8 to TRBJ2-1, with 7 positions matching TRBD1. The CDR3 loop spans 17 amino acids. V trimming: 4 bases; J trimming: 8 bases; junction bases outside the gene matches: 18. Germline-derived CDR1 and CDR2 are SGHTS and YDEGEE. The CDR3 region has the DNA TGTGCCAGCAGCCCCGGGACAGTCGCTAACTTCATCGATGAGCAGTTCTTC. Translating it yields CASSPGTVANFIDEQFF.

The table lists this clone with a few counts. The rearrangement joins TRBV5-1 to TRBJ2-7; 9 bases are shared with TRBD2. V lost 0 bases and J lost 4; bases outside the gene matches: 14. The CDR3 has 18 amino acids. The germline gives CDR1 SGHRS, CDR2 YFSETQ. The DNA of the CDR3 is TGCGCCAGCAGCTTGGCCGGGCTAGCGGGAAGAGGGGGATACGAGCAGTACTTC. It specifies CASSLAGLAGRGGYEQYF.

The chain uses TRBV27 and TRBJ2-2, with TRBD1 matching 9 bases. This CDR3 has 15 residues. The ends lost 5 bases at V and 9 bases at J; junction bases unmatched: 10. Germline CDR1 reads MNHEY; CDR2 reads SMNVEV (reference sequence). CDR3: CASSAGTGPTWELFF. DNA for the CDR3: TGTGCCAGCAGTGCCGGGACAGGGCCTACCTGGGAGCTGTTTTTT.

The gene calls are TRBV11-2 and TRBJ2-5; possibly TRBD2 for D (6 bases). Trimming removed 7 bases from V and 3 bases from J, with 15 bases in between. The CDR3 has 14 amino acids. CDR1 is SGHAT, CDR2 FQNNGV, per germline. CDR3: CASTTTGVKETQYF. The CDR3 DNA follows: TGTGCCAGCACCACAACGGGGGTAAAAGAGACCCAGTACTTC. Full variable domain (outside the CDR3, taken from reference TRBV11-2 and TRBJ2-5): EAGVAQSPRYKIIEKRQSVAFWCNPISGHATLYWYQQILGQGPKLLIQFQNNGVVDDSQLPKDRFSAERLKGVDSTLKIQPAKLEDSAVYLCASTTTGVKETQYFGPGTRLLVL.

This clone was seen a handful of times. V and J are TRBV6-2 or TRBV6-3 and TRBJ2-3; D might be TRBD1 (5 bases). There are 16 residues in the CDR3. V dropped 0 bases and J dropped 2 bases, with 12 bases sitting between them. Germline V lookup: CDR1 MNHEY, CDR2 SVGEGT. DNA of the CDR3: TGTGCCAGCAGTTACTCGTCGGCAGGGAACACAGATACGCAGTATTTT. Translated: CASSYSSAGNTDTQYF.

The chain joins TRBV5-1 to TRBJ1-2, with TRBD1 identical over 7 bases. Germline V gene data show CDR1 as SGHRS and CDR2 as YFSETQ. V lost 0 bases to trimming and J lost 4 bases; unmatched junction nucleotides: 3. The CDR3 length is 14 residues. The CDR3 nucleotides read TGCGCCAGCAGCTTGGTTTCAGGGGGCTATGGCTACACCTTC. It yields the protein CASSLVSGGYGYTF.

This chain joins TRBV4-1 and TRBJ1-1; TRBD1 agrees at 10 bases. The CDR3 loop spans 17 amino acids. J lost 5 bases, V lost 0 bases, and 9 bases had no gene match. From germline, CDR1 is MGHRA and CDR2 YSYEKL. The CDR3 DNA is TGCGCCAGCAGCCAAGAGGGGACAGGGGTTGGGAGAACTGAAGCTTTCTTT. It encodes CASSQEGTGVGRTEAFF.

The chain joins TRBV5-6 to TRBJ2-3, with D tentatively TRBD1 (5 bases). The length of the CDR3 is 17 residues. Looked up from germline, CDR1 is SGHDT and CDR2 is YYEEEE. Trimming shortened V by 2 bases and J by 5 bases, and 21 bases separated the two germline ends. The CDR3 bases are TGTGCCAGCAGCTTTCGGCAATGGTTAGAAAGGGGAGATACGCAGTATTTT. Its translation is CASSFRQWLERGDTQYF.

This clone was recorded a few times. This chain uses TRBV7-3 with TRBJ1-6, with D perhaps matching TRBD1 (6 bases). Trimming left V 5 bases short and J 9 bases short, with 11 bases between. This CDR3 region has 13 residues. Germline CDR1 SGHTA, CDR2 FQGTGA. The CDR3 loop is CASSARRGSPLHF. CDR3 sequence (DNA): TGTGCCAGCAGCGCCCGCAGGGGTTCACCCCTCCACTTT.

This sequence joins TRBV5-1 and TRBJ2-7; 7 bases are a match to TRBD1. CDR1 and CDR2 (germline): SGHRS, YFSETQ. The V gene end was trimmed by 3 bases and the J gene end by 4 bases; junction bases not matched to a gene: 7. The CDR3 is 14 residues long. Written as DNA, the CDR3 is TGCGCCAGCAGCTCTTACCGGGACAGATACGAGCAGTACTTC. Translated: CASSSYRDRYEQYF.

V usage is TRBV7-9 and J usage is TRBJ2-7, with TRBD2 matching 8 bases. CDR3 size: 16 residues. The germline V gene encodes CDR1 SEHNR and CDR2 FQNEAQ (reference sequence). V was clipped by 1 base and J by 4 bases; unmatched bases: 9. In nucleotides, the CDR3 is TGTGCCAGCAGCTTAGTACTAGCGGAGGGTAGATACGAGCAGTACGTC. It codes for CASSLVLAEGRYEQYV.

The rearrangement uses TRBV7-3 and TRBJ2-1; 11 positions agree with TRBD2. The CDR3 length is 20 residues. The V gene end was trimmed by 4 bases and the J gene end by 4 bases; junction bases not matched to a gene: 18. Germline lookup yields CDR1 SGHTA and CDR2 FQGTGA. The CDR3 nucleotides read TGTGCCAGCAGCTGGAGGGGGGTAGCGGGAGGGCCCGTGAATTACAATGAGCAGTTCTTC. Residues: CASSWRGVAGGPVNYNEQFF. Based on the CDR3 plus reference TRBV7-3 and TRBJ2-1, the full variable domain is GAGVSQTPSNKVTEKGKYVELRCDPISGHTALYWYRQSLGQGPEFLIYFQGTGAADDSGLPNDRFFAVRPEGSVSTLKIQRTERGDSAVYLCASSWRGVAGGPVNYNEQFFGPGTRLTVL.